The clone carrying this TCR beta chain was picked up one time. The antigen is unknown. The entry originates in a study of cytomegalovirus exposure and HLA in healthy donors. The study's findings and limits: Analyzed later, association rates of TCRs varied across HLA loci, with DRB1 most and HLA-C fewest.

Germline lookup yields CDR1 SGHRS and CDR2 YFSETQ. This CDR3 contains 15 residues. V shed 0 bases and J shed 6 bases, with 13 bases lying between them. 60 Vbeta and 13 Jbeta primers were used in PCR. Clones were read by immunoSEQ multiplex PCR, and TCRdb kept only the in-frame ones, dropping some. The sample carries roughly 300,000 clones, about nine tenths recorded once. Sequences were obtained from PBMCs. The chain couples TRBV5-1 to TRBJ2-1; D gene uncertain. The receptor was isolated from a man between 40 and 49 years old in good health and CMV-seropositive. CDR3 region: CASSLDIRPVNEQFF. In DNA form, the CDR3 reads TGCGCCAGCAGCTTGGACATCCGTCCCGTCAATGAGCAGTTCTTC. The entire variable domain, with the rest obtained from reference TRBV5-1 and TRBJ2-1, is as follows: KAGVTQTPRYLIKTRGQQVTLSCSPISGHRSVSWYQQTPGQGLQFLFEYFSETQRNKGNFPGRFSGRQFSNSRSEMNVSTLELGDSALYLCASSLDIRPVNEQFFGPGTRLTVL.